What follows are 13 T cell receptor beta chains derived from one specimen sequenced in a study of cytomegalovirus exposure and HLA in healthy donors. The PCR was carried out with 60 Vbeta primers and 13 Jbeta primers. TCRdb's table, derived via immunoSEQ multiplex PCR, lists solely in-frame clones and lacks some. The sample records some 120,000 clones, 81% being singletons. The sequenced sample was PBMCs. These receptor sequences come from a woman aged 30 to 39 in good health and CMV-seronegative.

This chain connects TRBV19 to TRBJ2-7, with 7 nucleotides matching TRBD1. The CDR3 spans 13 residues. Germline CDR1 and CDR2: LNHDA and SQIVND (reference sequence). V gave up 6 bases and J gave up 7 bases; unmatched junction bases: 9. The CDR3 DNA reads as TGTGCCAGTAGCGAGTATCCAGGGGGAGAGCAGTACTTC. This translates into CASSEYPGGEQYF.

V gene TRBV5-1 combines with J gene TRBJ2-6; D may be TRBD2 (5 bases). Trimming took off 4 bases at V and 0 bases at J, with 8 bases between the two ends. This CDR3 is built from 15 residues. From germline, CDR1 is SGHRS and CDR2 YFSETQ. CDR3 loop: CASSPGSSGANVLTF. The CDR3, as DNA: TGCGCCAGCAGCCCGGGAAGCTCTGGGGCCAACGTCCTGACTTTC. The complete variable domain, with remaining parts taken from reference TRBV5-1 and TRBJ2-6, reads KAGVTQTPRYLIKTRGQQVTLSCSPISGHRSVSWYQQTPGQGLQFLFEYFSETQRNKGNFPGRFSGRQFSNSRSEMNVSTLELGDSALYLCASSPGSSGANVLTFGAGSRLTVL.

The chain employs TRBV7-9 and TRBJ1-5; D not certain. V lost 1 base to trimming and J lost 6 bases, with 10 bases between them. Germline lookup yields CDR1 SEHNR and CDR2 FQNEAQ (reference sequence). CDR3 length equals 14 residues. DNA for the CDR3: TGTGCCAGCAGCTTAGGTCATAATAGTCAGCCCCAGCATTTT. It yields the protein CASSLGHNSQPQHF.

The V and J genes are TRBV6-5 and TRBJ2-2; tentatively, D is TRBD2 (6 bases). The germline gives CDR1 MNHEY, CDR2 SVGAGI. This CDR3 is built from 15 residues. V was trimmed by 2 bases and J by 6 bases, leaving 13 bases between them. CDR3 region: CASSYLQGGSGELFF. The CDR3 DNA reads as TGTGCCAGCAGTTACCTTCAGGGAGGTTCCGGGGAGCTGTTTTTT.

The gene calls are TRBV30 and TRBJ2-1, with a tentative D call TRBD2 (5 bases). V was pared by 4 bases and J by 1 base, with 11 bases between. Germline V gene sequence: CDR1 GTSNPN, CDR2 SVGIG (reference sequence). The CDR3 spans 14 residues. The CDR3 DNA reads TGTGCCTGGAATGGCGGGTATTCCTACAATGAGCAGTTCTTC. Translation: CAWNGGYSYNEQFF.

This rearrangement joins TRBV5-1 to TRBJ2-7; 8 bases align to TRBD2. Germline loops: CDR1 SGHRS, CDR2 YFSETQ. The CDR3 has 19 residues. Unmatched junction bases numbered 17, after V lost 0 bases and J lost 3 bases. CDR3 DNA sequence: TGCGCCAGCAGCTTGGGACAGGCTTCGGGAGGGCCCCAACTCTACGAGCAGTACTTC. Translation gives CASSLGQASGGPQLYEQYF.

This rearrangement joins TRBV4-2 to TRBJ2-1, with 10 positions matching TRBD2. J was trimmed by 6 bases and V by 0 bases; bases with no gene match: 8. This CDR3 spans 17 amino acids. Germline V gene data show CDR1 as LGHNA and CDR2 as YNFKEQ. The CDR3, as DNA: TGTGCCAGCAGCCAAGATCAGGGGACTAGCGCCTTCAATGAGCAGTTCTTC. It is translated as CASSQDQGTSAFNEQFF.

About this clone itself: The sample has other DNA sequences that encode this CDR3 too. CDR3 DNA: TGTGCCAGCACCGTAGCGGGAGGGCCCTCCTACAATGAGCAGTTCTTC. It translates to CASTVAGGPSYNEQFF. This chain joins TRBV11-2 and TRBJ2-1; 11 positions agree with TRBD2. Germline CDR1 reads SGHAT; CDR2 reads FQNNGV. V lost 7 bases, J lost 0 bases, and 5 bases stayed unmatched. The length of the CDR3 is 16 residues.

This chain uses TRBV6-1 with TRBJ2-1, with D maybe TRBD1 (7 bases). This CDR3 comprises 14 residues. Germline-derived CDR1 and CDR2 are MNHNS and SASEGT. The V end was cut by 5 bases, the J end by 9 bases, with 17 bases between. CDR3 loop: CASSQWEAGGEQFF. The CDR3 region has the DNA TGTGCCAGCAGTCAATGGGAGGCAGGGGGTGAGCAGTTCTTC.

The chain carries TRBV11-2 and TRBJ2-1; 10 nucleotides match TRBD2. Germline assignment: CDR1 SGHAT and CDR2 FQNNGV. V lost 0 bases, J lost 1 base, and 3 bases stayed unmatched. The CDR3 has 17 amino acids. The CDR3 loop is CASSLESGRASYNEQFF. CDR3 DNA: TGTGCCAGCAGCTTAGAGAGCGGGAGGGCATCCTACAATGAGCAGTTCTTC.

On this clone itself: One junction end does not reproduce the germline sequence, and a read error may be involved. The CDR3 coding sequence is TGTTCCAGCAGCTTAGGTGGGGACTATGGGGAGAAGTATTTT. It yields the protein CSSSLGGDYGEKYF. The chain recombines TRBV7-9 with TRBJ2-3; TRBD2 aligns across 7 bases. There are 14 residues in the CDR3. Germline V gene lookup returns CDR1 SEHNR and CDR2 FQNEAQ (reference sequence).

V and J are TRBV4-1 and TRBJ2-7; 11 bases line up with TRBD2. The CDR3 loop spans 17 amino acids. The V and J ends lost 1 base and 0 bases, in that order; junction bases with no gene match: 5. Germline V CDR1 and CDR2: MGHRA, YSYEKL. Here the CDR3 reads CASSQGLAGGDSYEQYF. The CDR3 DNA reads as TGCGCCAGCAGCCAAGGGCTAGCGGGAGGCGACTCCTACGAGCAGTACTTC.

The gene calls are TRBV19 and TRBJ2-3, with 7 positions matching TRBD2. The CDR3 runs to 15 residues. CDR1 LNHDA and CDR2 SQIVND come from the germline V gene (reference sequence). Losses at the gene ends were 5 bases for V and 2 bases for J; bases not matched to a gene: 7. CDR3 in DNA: TGTGCCAGTAGTTCCCGGGACTACGACACAGATACGCAGTATTTT. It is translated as CASSSRDYDTDTQYF. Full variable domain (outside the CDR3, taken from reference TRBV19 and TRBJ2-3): DGGITQSPKYLFRKEGQNVTLSCEQNLNHDAMYWYRQDPGQGLRLIYYSQIVNDFQKGDIAEGYSVSREKKESFPLTVTSAQKNPTAFYLCASSSRDYDTDTQYFGPGTRLTVL.